This T cell receptor (beta chain) was recovered during a study of blood T cell repertoires in COVID-19. Turning to the study itself: Acute and convalescent COVID-19 samples came from the United States, Italy and Spain. The analysed material was cDNA or gDNA that came from T cells, B-cell-depleted T cells, or PBMCs.

Cohorts were determined from participant-reported clinical history. After removal of 4 bases from V and 2 bases from J, the junction contained 6 bases not matched to a gene. Germline V gene data show CDR1 as SGHTS and CDR2 as YDEGEE. The CDR3 totals 17 residues. Sequencing used immunoSEQ multiplex PCR; TCRdb keeps in-frame clones, though not all of them. The data show almost 250,000 clones, 70% to 90% seen once. Sequencing was carried out using PBMCs or T cells enriched from blood (not recorded which). V gene TRBV5-8 combines with J gene TRBJ2-5, with 15 bases lining up with TRBD2. The TCR sequence derives from a woman between 45 and 60 years old with acute COVID-19. The CDR3 reads CASSKGLAGGSQETQYF. The CDR3 bases are TGTGCCAGCAGCAAGGGACTAGCGGGGGGATCACAAGAGACCCAGTACTTC. The entire variable domain, with the rest obtained from reference TRBV5-8 and TRBJ2-5, is as follows: EAGVTQSPTHLIKTRGQQATLRCSPISGHTSVYWYQQALGLGLQFLLWYDEGEERNRGNFPPRFSGRQFPNYSSELNVNALELEDSALYLCASSKGLAGGSQETQYFGPGTRLLVL.